Below are 6 T cell receptor beta chains sequenced from a single sample in a study of regulatory T cells in long-lasting Graves disease. To make TCR beta libraries, researchers used iRepertoire HTBI primers and Arm-PCR of CDR3 regions. TCRdb ran MiXCR on the multiplex PCR reads and lists one entry per CDR3 protein. The table lists 420,000 or so distinct CDR3 sequences, roughly a quarter of them singletons. Time point described: persistent/refractory GD, antithyroid drugs over 5 years with positive TRAb. TCR sequences were obtained from RNA taken from PBMCs. Sequenced material: peripheral blood mononuclear cells (PBMCs), taken when the disease was refractory, from a patient treated with antithyroid drugs. These receptors originate from a female donor with Graves disease.

This rearrangement joins TRBV28 to TRBJ2-3; 11 bases agree with TRBD2. The CDR3 extends over 19 amino acids. Germline values: CDR1 MDHEN, CDR2 SYDVKM. The V segment lost 4 bases and the J segment 5 bases; nucleotides outside the gene matches: 17. CDR3 protein: CASSSGLLLTSGSRDTQYF. The DNA of the CDR3 is TGTGCCAGCAGTTCCGGCCTTCTCCTCACTAGCGGGAGTAGAGATACGCAGTATTTT.

This clonotype came up many times. In DNA, the CDR3 is TGTGCCAGCAGTATCTCACAGGTTTACGAGCAGTACTTC. Amino acids: CASSISQVYEQYF. The chain links TRBV28 to TRBJ2-7; a possible D gene is TRBD1 (5 bases). Trimming left V 5 bases short and J 4 bases short, with 12 bases between. This CDR3 spans 13 amino acids. Germline assignment: CDR1 MDHEN and CDR2 SYDVKM. Supplemented by reference TRBV28 and TRBJ2-7, the full variable domain reads DVKVTQSSRYLVKRTGEKVFLECVQDMDHENMFWYRQDPGLGLRLIYFSYDVKMKEKGDIPEGYSVSREKKERFSLILESASTNQTSMYLCASSISQVYEQYFGPGTRLTVT.

Only a few counts were recorded for this clonotype. One end of the junction is discordant with germline, which a read error may explain. The chain joins TRBV7-2 to TRBJ1-5; D is possibly TRBD1 (5 bases). The V gene's germline CDR1 is SGHTA and CDR2 FQGNSA. The CDR3 is 16 residues long. CDR3 DNA sequence: TGTGCCAACAGCTTTTTTGGGGGTTCAAGCAATCAGCCCCAGCATTTT. This translates into CANSFFGGSSNQPQHF.

At least ten counts were recorded for this clonotype. The V and J genes are TRBV12-3 or TRBV12-4 and TRBJ2-7; D gene uncertain. Trimming left V 7 bases short and J 6 bases short, with 22 bases between. The CDR3 sequence is 15 residues long. CDR3 bases: TGTGCCAGCACCCCTGGGAATCCCATGGGTTCCGAGCAGTACTTC. Translating it yields CASTPGNPMGSEQYF.

This clonotype was recorded at least ten times. J is TRBJ1-1 and V is TRBV12-3 or TRBV12-4; 10 positions agree with TRBD1. Unmatched junction bases numbered 4, after V lost 5 bases and J lost 1 base. The CDR3 has 15 amino acids. This CDR3 reads CASSLRQGANTEAFF. CDR3 coding DNA: TGTGCCAGCAGTCTCAGACAGGGGGCGAACACTGAAGCTTTCTTT.

The chain employs TRBV3-1 and TRBJ2-5; D is perhaps TRBD1 or TRBD2 (5 bases each). Germline V lookup: CDR1 LGHDT, CDR2 YNNKEL (reference sequence). V gave up 0 bases and J gave up 9 bases, with 11 bases separating them. The CDR3 has 13 amino acids. Here the CDR3 DNA reads TGTGCCAGCAGCCAAGATCCTCGGGACCCCCAGTACTTC. Amino acids: CASSQDPRDPQYF.